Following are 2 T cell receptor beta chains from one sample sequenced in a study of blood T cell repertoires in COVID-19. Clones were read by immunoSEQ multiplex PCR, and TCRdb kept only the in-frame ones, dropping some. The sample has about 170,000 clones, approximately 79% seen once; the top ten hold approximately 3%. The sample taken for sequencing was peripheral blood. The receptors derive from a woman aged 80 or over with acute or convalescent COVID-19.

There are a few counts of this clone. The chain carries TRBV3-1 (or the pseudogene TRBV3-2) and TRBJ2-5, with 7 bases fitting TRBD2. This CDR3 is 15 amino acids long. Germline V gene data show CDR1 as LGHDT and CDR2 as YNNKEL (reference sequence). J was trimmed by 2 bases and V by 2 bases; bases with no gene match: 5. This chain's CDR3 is CASSQSSGWQETQYF. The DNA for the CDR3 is TGTGCCAGCAGCCAAAGTAGCGGGTGGCAAGAGACCCAGTACTTC.

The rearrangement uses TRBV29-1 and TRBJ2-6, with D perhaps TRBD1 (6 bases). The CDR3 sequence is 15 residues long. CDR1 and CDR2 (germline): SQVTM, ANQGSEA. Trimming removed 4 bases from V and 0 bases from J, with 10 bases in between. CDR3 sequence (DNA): TGCAGCGTTGCTGACAGGACCTCTGGGGCCAACGTCCTGACTTTC. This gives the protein CSVADRTSGANVLTF. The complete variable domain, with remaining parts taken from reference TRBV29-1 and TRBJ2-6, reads SAVISQKPSRDICQRGTSLTIQCQVDSQVTMMFWYRQQPGQSLTLIATANQGSEATYESGFVIDKFPISRPNLTFSTLTVSNMSPEDSSIYLCSVADRTSGANVLTFGAGSRLTVL.